The entry below describes one T cell receptor beta chain. Trimming took off 8 bases at V and 1 base at J, with 11 bases between the two ends. There are 13 residues in the CDR3. Germline assignment: CDR1 GTSNPN and CDR2 SVGIG (reference sequence). Newly diagnosed hyperthyroidism patients aged 18 to 65 years had disease lasting under 2 months. This sample holds PBMCs from around 9.9 ml fresh peripheral blood. The sample comes from a study of T cells in Graves' hyperthyroidism and ophthalmopathy. From RNA transcripts, TCR beta CDR3 regions were amplified. HTBI primers drove first-round RT-PCR of the TCR CDR3. MiXCR, run by TCRdb on the multiplex PCR reads, gives a single entry per CDR3 protein. The table has some 440,000 distinct CDR3 sequences, approximately 14% seen once.

The receptor was derived from a woman aged 18-29 years with Graves' hyperthyroidism. Sequencing was performed on blood. The rearrangement links TRBV30 to TRBJ1-4; D gene ambiguous. CDR3 amino acids: CATERVTNEKLFF. CDR3 bases: TGTGCCACTGAACGGGTAACTAATGAAAAACTGTTTTTT.